One sample yielded the 4 T cell receptor beta chains listed below, sequenced in a study of regulatory T cells in long-lasting Graves disease. The TCR beta library used iRepertoire HTBI primers with Arm-PCR amplification of CDR3. One entry per CDR3 protein, called by TCRdb with MiXCR from the multiplex PCR reads. Of about 420,000 distinct CDR3 sequences in the sample, roughly 15% were seen once. The time point here: newly diagnosed GD, antithyroid drugs for less than 3 months. TCR sequences were obtained from RNA taken from PBMCs. The data were also submitted as part of a second study, on T cells in Graves' hyperthyroidism and ophthalmopathy.

The input for sequencing was peripheral blood mononuclear cells (PBMCs), taken at new diagnosis, from a patient treated with antithyroid drugs. Receptors were obtained from a young woman with Graves disease.

The rearrangement links TRBV6-1 to TRBJ2-1, with 14 positions matching TRBD2. The CDR3 covers 17 residues. Trimming took 8 bases from V and 4 from J; bases not matched to a gene: 10. Germline loops: CDR1 MNHNS, CDR2 SASEGT. CDR3 bases: TGTGCCAGCCCAGGGACTAGCGGGAGAATGCGGTACAATGAGCAGTTCTTC. This codes for CASPGTSGRMRYNEQFF.

In this sample, this clonotype turned up many times. The V call is TRBV10-3, the J call TRBJ2-1; D remains ambiguous. The V end lost 3 bases, the J end lost 8 bases, and 11 bases lay between the germline ends. Germline CDR1 is ENHRY and CDR2 is SYGVKD. This CDR3 comprises 13 residues. The CDR3 DNA reads TGTGCCATCAGTGACCCCCTAGGTTATGAGCAGTTCTTC. Protein product: CAISDPLGYEQFF.

This clonotype occurred a few times. The gene calls are TRBV2 and TRBJ2-7; TRBD2 aligns across 10 bases. Germline V CDR1 and CDR2: SNHLY, FYNNEI. The CDR3 length is 16 residues. Trimming cost V 8 bases and J 0 bases; bases outside gene matches: 10. Here the CDR3 DNA reads TGTGCCAGCGGGAGACTAGCGGGCCTGAGCTCCTACGAGCAGTACTTC. It yields the protein CASGRLAGLSSYEQYF.

The J gene is TRBJ2-5, the V gene TRBV7-8, with a weak D call TRBD2 (6 bases). Trimming took 8 bases from V and 4 from J, leaving 20 bases between them. The germline V gene has CDR1 SGHVS and CDR2 FQNEAQ. The CDR3 is 15 residues long. The DNA for the CDR3 is TGTGCCAGCCGCCCGGAACGGGAGAATCTAGAGACCCAGTACTTC. The encoded protein is CASRPERENLETQYF.